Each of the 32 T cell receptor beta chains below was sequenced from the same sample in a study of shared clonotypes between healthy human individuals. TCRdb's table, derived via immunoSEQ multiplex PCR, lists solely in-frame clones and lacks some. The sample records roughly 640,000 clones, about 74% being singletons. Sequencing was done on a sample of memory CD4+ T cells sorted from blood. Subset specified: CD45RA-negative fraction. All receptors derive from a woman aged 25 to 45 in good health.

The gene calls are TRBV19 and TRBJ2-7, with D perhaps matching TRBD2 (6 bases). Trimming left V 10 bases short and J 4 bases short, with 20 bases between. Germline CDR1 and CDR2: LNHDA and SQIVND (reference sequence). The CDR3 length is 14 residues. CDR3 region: CAIPLHGREYEQYF. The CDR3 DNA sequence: TGTGCCATCCCCCTTCACGGGCGGGAATACGAGCAGTACTTC.

CDR3 nucleotide sequence: TGTGCCAGTGGAACGAGCGTTAGGACAGATACGCAGTATTTT. Translation gives CASGTSVRTDTQYF. The rearrangement links TRBV27 to TRBJ2-3; D remains ambiguous. The germline V gene has CDR1 MNHEY and CDR2 SMNVEV (reference sequence). This CDR3 spans 14 amino acids. V lost 9 bases, J lost 3 bases, and 16 bases lay in between.

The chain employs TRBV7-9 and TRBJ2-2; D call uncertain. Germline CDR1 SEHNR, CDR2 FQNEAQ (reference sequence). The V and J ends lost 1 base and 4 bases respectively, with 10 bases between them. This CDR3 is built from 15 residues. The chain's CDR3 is CASSLGLVSTGELFF. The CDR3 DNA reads TGTGCCAGCAGCTTAGGCCTGGTTAGCACCGGGGAGCTGTTTTTT.

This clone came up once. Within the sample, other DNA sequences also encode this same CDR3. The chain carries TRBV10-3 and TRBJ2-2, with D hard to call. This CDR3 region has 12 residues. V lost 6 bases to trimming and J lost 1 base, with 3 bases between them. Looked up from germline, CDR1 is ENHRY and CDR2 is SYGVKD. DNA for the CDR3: TGTGCCATCAGGAAGAACACCGGGGAGCTGTTTTTT. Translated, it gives CAIRKNTGELFF.

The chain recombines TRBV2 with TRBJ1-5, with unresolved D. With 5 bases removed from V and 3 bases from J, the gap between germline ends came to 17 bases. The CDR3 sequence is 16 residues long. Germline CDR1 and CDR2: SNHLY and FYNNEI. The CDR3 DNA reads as TGTGCCAGCAGTACGGCGGCTAGGGTGGACAATCAGCCCCAGCATTTT. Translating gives CASSTAARVDNQPQHF.

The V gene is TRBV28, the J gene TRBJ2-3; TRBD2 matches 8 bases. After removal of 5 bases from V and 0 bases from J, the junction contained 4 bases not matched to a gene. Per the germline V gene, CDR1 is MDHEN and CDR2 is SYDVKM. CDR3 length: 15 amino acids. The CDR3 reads CASSPSSGSTDTQYF. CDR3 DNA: TGTGCCAGCAGTCCCTCTAGCGGGAGCACAGATACGCAGTATTTT.

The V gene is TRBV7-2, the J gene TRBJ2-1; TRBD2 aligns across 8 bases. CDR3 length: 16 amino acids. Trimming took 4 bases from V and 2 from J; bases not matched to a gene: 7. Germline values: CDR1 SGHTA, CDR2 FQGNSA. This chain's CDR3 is CASSSSAGVTYNEQFF. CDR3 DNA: TGTGCCAGCAGCTCATCAGCGGGAGTAACCTACAATGAGCAGTTCTTC.

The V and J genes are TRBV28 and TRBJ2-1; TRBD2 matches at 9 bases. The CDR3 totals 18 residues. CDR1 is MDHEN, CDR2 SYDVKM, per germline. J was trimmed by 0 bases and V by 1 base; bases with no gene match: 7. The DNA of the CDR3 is TGTGCCAGCAGTTTATTAAACCTAGCGGGGATCTCCTACAATGAGCAGTTCTTC. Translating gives CASSLLNLAGISYNEQFF.

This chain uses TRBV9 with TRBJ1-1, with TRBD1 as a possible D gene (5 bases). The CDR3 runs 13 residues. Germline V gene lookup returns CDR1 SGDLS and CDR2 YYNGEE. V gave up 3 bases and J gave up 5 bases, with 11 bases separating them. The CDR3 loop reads CASSAGTGTEAFF. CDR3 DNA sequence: TGTGCCAGCAGCGCCGGGACTGGGACTGAAGCTTTCTTT.

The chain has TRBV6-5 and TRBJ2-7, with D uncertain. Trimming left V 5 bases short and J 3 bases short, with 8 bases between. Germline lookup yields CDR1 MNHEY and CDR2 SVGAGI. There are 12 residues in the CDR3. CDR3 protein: CASSPSDYEQYF. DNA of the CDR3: TGTGCCAGCAGTCCGTCCGACTACGAGCAGTACTTC.

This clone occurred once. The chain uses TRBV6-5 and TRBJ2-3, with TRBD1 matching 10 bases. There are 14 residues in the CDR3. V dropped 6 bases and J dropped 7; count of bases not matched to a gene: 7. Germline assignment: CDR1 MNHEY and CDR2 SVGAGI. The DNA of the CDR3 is TGTGCCAGCAGGCAGACAGGGGGCATAAATACGCAGTATTTT. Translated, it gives CASRQTGGINTQYF.

The CDR3 sequence is CASRRGTAESEETQYF. CDR3 bases: TGTGCCAGCAGACGAGGGACCGCCGAGTCCGAAGAGACCCAGTACTTC. V gene TRBV28 combines with J gene TRBJ2-5; D may be TRBD1 or TRBD2 (5 bases each). CDR1 MDHEN and CDR2 SYDVKM come from the germline V gene. With 6 bases removed from V and 3 bases from J, the gap between germline ends came to 20 bases. This CDR3 spans 16 amino acids.

The CDR3 protein is CASSYSHFSVANEQFF. The CDR3, as DNA: TGTGCCAGCAGTTACTCCCATTTTAGCGTGGCCAATGAGCAGTTCTTC. The chain is built from TRBV6-5 and TRBJ2-1; perhaps TRBD2 as D (5 bases). This CDR3 region has 16 residues. V was shortened by 0 bases and J by 6 bases, with 15 bases between the two germline ends. Germline V gives CDR1 MNHEY, CDR2 SVGAGI.

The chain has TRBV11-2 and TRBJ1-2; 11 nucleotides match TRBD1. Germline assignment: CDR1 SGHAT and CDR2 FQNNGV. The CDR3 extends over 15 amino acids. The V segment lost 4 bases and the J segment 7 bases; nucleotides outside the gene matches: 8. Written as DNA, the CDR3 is TGTGCCAGCAGCTGGGGACAGGGGGTTCGGGGTGGCTACACCTTC. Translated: CASSWGQGVRGGYTF. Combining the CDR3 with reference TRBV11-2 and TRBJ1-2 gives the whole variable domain EAGVAQSPRYKIIEKRQSVAFWCNPISGHATLYWYQQILGQGPKLLIQFQNNGVVDDSQLPKDRFSAERLKGVDSTLKIQPAKLEDSAVYLCASSWGQGVRGGYTFGSGTRLTVV.

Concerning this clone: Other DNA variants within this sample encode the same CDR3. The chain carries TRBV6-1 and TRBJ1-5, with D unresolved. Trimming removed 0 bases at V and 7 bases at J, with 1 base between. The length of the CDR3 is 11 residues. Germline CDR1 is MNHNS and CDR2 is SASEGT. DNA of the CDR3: TGTGCCAGCAGTGAAGCACAGCCCCAGCATTTT. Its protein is CASSEAQPQHF.

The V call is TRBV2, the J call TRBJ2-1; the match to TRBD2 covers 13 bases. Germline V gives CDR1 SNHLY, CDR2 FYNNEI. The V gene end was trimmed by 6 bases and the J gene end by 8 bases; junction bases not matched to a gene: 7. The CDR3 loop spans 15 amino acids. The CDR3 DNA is TGTGCCAGCAGCAGACTAGCGGGAGGCGGTCATGAGCAGTTCTTC. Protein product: CASSRLAGGGHEQFF.

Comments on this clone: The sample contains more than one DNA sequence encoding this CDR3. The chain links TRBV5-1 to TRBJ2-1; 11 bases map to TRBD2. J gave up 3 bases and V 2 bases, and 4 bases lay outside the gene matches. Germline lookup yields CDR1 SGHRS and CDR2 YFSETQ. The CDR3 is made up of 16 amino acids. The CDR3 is CASSLGTSGVYNEQFF. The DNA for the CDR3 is TGCGCCAGCAGCTTAGGGACTAGCGGAGTCTACAATGAGCAGTTCTTC.

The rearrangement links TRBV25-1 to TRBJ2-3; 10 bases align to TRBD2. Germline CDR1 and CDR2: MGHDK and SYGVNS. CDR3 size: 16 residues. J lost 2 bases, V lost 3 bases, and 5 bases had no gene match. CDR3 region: CASSDFGLAVTDTQYF. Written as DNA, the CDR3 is TGTGCCAGCAGTGATTTCGGACTAGCGGTCACAGATACGCAGTATTTT.

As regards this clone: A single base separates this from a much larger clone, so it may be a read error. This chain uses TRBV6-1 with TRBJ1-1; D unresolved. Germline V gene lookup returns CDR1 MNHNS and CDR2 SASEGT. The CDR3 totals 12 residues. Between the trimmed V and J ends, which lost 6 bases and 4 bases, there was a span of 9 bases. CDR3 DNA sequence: TGTGCCAGCAGCAAACTGAGCACTGAAGCTTTCTTT. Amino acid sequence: CASSKLSTEAFF.

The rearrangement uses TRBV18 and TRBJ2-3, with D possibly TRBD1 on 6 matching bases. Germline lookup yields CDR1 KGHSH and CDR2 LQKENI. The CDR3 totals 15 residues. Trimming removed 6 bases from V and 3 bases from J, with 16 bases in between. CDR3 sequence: CASSPSTGLTDTQYF. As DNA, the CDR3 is TGTGCCAGCTCCCCGTCGACAGGATTAACAGATACGCAGTATTTT.

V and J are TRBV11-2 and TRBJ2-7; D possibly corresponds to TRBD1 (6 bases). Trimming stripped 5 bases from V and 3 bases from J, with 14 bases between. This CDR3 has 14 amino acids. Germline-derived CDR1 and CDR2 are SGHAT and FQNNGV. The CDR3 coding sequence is TGTGCCAGCAGCCGAAATCAGGGGCTCTACGAGCAGTACTTC. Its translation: CASSRNQGLYEQYF.

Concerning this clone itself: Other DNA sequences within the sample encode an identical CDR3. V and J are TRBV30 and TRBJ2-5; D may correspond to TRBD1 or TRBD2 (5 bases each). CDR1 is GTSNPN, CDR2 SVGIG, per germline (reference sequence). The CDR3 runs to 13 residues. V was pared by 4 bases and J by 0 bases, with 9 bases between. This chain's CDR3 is CAWNRGYQETQYF. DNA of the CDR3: TGTGCCTGGAATCGGGGCTACCAAGAGACCCAGTACTTC.

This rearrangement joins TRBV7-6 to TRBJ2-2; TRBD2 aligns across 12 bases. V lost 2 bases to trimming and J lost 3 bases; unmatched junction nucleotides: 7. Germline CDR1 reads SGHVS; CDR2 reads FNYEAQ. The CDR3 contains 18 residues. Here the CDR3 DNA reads TGTGCCAGCAGCTTACTAGCGGGAGGGCCGGATTACACCGGGGAGCTGTTTTTT. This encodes CASSLLAGGPDYTGELFF.

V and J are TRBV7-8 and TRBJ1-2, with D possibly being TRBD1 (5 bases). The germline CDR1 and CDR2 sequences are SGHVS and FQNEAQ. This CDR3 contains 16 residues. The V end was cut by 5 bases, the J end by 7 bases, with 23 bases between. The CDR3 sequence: CASSLLFGALKGGYTF. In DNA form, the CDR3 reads TGTGCCAGCAGCCTACTTTTTGGGGCCCTCAAGGGTGGCTACACCTTC.

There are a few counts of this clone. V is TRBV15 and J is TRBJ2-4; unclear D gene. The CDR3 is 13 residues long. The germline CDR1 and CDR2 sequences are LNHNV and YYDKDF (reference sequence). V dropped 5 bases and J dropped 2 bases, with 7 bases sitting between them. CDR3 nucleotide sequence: TGTGCCACCAGCGGCGGCTCCAAAAACATTCAGTACTTC. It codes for CATSGGSKNIQYF. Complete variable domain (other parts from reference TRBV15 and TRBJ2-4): DAMVIQNPRYQVTQFGKPVTLSCSQTLNHNVMYWYQQKSSQAPKLLFHYYDKDFNNEADTPDNFQSRRPNTSFCFLDIRSPGLGDTAMYLCATSGGSKNIQYFGAGTRLSVL.

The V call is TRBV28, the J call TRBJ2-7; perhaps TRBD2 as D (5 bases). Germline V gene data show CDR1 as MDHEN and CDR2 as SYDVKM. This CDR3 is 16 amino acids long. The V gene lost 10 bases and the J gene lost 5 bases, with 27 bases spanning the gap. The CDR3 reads CATLLASAPIGHEQYF. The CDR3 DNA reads TGTGCCACCCTGCTAGCATCGGCACCCATCGGCCACGAGCAGTACTTC.

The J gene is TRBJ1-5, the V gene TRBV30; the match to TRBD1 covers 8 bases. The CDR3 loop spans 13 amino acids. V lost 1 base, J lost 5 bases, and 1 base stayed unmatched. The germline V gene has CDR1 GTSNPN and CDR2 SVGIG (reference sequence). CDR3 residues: CAWSEQGDQPQHF. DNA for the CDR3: TGTGCCTGGAGTGAACAGGGGGATCAGCCCCAGCATTTT.

This CDR3 is CASRNLGLNTGELFF. For the CDR3, the DNA is TGTGCCAGCAGGAACTTGGGGTTGAACACCGGGGAGCTGTTTTTT. This sequence joins TRBV2 and TRBJ2-2; the D is unclear. Trimming took 6 bases from V and 1 from J, leaving 12 bases between them. Germline lookup yields CDR1 SNHLY and CDR2 FYNNEI. The CDR3 extends over 15 amino acids.

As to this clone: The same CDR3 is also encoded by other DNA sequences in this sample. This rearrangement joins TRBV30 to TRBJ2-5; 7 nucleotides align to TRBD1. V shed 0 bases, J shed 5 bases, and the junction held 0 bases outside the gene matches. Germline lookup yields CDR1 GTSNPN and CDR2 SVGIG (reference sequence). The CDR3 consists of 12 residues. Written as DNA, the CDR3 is TGTGCCTGGAGTGTACAGGGGGAGACCCAGTACTTC. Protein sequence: CAWSVQGETQYF.

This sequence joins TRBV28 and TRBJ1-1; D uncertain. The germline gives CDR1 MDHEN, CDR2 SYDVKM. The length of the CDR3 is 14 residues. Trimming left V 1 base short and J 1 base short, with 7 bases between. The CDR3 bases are TGTGCCAGCAGTTTATACTCGAGGAACACTGAAGCTTTCTTT. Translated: CASSLYSRNTEAFF.

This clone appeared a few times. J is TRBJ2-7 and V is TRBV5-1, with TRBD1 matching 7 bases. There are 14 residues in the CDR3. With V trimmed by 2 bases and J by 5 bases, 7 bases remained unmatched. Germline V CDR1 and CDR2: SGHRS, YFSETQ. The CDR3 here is CASSFRTGGNEQYF. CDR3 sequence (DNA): TGCGCCAGCAGCTTTCGGACAGGAGGTAACGAGCAGTACTTC.

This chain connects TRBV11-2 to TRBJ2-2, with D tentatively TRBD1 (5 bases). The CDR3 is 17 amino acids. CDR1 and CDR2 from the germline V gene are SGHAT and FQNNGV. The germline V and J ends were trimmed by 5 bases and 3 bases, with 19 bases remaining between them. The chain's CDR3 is CASSLLPSQGHTGELFF. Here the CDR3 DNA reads TGTGCCAGCAGCCTACTCCCTAGTCAGGGTCACACCGGGGAGCTGTTTTTT.